The 13 T cell receptor beta chains listed next were all sequenced from one sample in a study of CD8 T cells in Susac syndrome. Reverse transcription of roughly 0.45 to 1 ug RNA was carried out with random hexamers. MiXCR was run by TCRdb on the immunoSEQ multiplex PCR reads, yielding one entry per CDR3 protein. Found here are about 210,000 distinct CDR3 sequences, around 93% of them singletons; the top ten hold around 0.1%. Source material: CD4+ T cells from PBMCs. These receptor sequences come from a human donor in good health.

In this sample, this clonotype turned up a few times. The V and J genes are TRBV18 and TRBJ1-1; tentatively, D is TRBD1 (5 bases). The CDR3 runs 14 residues. From germline, CDR1 is KGHSH and CDR2 LQKENI. Trimming removed 6 bases at V and 1 base at J, with 12 bases between. The CDR3 loop reads CASSYGGTNTEAFF. CDR3 sequence (DNA): TGTGCCAGCTCCTATGGAGGGACGAACACTGAAGCTTTCTTT.

CDR3 nucleotide sequence: TGCGCCAGCAGCTTGAAGGTACAGGGGGCCTCCTACGAGCAGTACTTC. It is translated as CASSLKVQGASYEQYF. V is TRBV5-1 and J is TRBJ2-7; 9 nucleotides match TRBD1. CDR3 size: 16 residues. Per germline, CDR1 SGHRS and CDR2 YFSETQ. With 1 base clipped from V and 0 bases from J, the junction kept 5 bases outside the gene matches. Variable domain in full (rest from reference TRBV5-1 and TRBJ2-7): KAGVTQTPRYLIKTRGQQVTLSCSPISGHRSVSWYQQTPGQGLQFLFEYFSETQRNKGNFPGRFSGRQFSNSRSEMNVSTLELGDSALYLCASSLKVQGASYEQYFGPGTRLTVT.

This chain uses TRBV28 with TRBJ2-6; a weak D match, TRBD1 (6 bases). CDR1 MDHEN and CDR2 SYDVKM come from the germline V gene. V lost 0 bases and J lost 1, with 13 bases in between. The CDR3 has 18 residues. The CDR3 loop is CASSLWVTGRSGANVLTF. CDR3 nucleotide sequence: TGTGCCAGCAGTTTATGGGTAACAGGGCGTTCTGGGGCCAACGTCCTGACTTTC. The variable domain in full, with the rest retrieved from reference TRBV28 and TRBJ2-6, is DVKVTQSSRYLVKRTGEKVFLECVQDMDHENMFWYRQDPGLGLRLIYFSYDVKMKEKGDIPEGYSVSREKKERFSLILESASTNQTSMYLCASSLWVTGRSGANVLTFGAGSRLTVL.

This chain joins TRBV9 and TRBJ1-5; D not certain. V lost 4 bases and J 7 bases, leaving 15 bases between the germline ends. CDR1 and CDR2 from the germline V gene are SGDLS and YYNGEE. This CDR3 contains 14 residues. CDR3 DNA: TGTGCCAGCAGCCCCCCCGGGTTCCAGCAGCCCCAGCATTTT. This translates into CASSPPGFQQPQHF.

The chain is built from TRBV9 and TRBJ2-1, with 10 bases lining up with TRBD2. This CDR3 has 15 residues. Germline V gene data show CDR1 as SGDLS and CDR2 as YYNGEE. V lost 3 bases, J lost 7 bases, and 7 bases stayed unmatched. CDR3 amino acids: CASSASGLANNEQFF. The CDR3 nucleotides are TGTGCCAGCAGCGCTTCGGGACTAGCGAATAATGAGCAGTTCTTC.

The chain joins TRBV7-6 to TRBJ2-2; D is unclear. The CDR3 spans 13 residues. Looked up from germline, CDR1 is SGHVS and CDR2 is FNYEAQ. Trimming left V 5 bases short and J 8 bases short, with 12 bases between. The CDR3 DNA reads TGTGCCAGCAGCCCCCCAGTTGGAGGGGAGCTGTTTTTT. Translated, it gives CASSPPVGGELFF.

CDR3 protein: CASSDYGSNQPQHF. In DNA, the CDR3 is TGTGCCAGCAGTGATTACGGCAGCAATCAGCCCCAGCATTTT. The chain couples TRBV25-1 to TRBJ1-5; D unresolved. Germline V CDR1 and CDR2: MGHDK, SYGVNS. The length of the CDR3 is 14 residues. The V end lost 3 bases, the J end lost 1 base, and 7 bases lay between the germline ends. Full variable domain (rest looked up from reference TRBV25-1 and TRBJ1-5): EADIYQTPRYLVIGTGKKITLECSQTMGHDKMYWYQQDPGMELHLIHYSYGVNSTEKGDLSSESTVSRIRTEHFPLTLESARPSHTSQYLCASSDYGSNQPQHFGDGTRLSIL.

This chain connects TRBV3-1 to TRBJ2-5; 7 bases are a match to TRBD1. Germline V CDR1 and CDR2: LGHDT, YNNKEL (reference sequence). The length of the CDR3 is 17 residues. V lost 4 bases and J lost 4; bases outside the gene matches: 15. Here the CDR3 reads CASSPRRQGSPGETQYF. The DNA of the CDR3 is TGTGCCAGCAGCCCTCGGCGACAGGGCTCGCCGGGAGAGACCCAGTACTTC.

The gene calls are TRBV7-8 and TRBJ1-1; a possible D gene is TRBD1 (5 bases). Deletions cut 5 bases from V and 1 base from J, with 23 bases between. The CDR3 has 18 residues. The germline CDR1 and CDR2 sequences are SGHVS and FQNEAQ. CDR3 bases: TGTGCCAGCAGCATCCGGGACTTTAAAGTTGCCAGGAACACTGAAGCTTTCTTT. As protein: CASSIRDFKVARNTEAFF.

The rearrangement joins TRBV7-2 to TRBJ2-6; D not resolved. V was clipped by 4 bases and J by 2 bases, with 6 bases between them. Germline CDR1 reads SGHTA; CDR2 reads FQGNSA. The CDR3 runs 14 residues. The CDR3 sequence: CASSSEAGANVLTF. CDR3 coding DNA: TGTGCCAGCAGCTCTGAAGCTGGGGCCAACGTCCTGACTTTC.

The V and J genes are TRBV29-1 and TRBJ2-3, with D uncertain. The germline gives CDR1 SQVTM, CDR2 ANQGSEA. V was cut by 3 bases and J by 2 bases, with 6 bases left in between. The CDR3 has 12 amino acids. CDR3 coding DNA: TGCAGCGTTGAGAGCTACACAGATACGCAGTATTTT. It encodes CSVESYTDTQYF.

The chain's CDR3 is CASTSLLRTGSDTQYF. The CDR3 bases are TGTGCCAGCACTTCCCTCCTCAGGACAGGGTCAGATACGCAGTATTTT. The rearrangement links TRBV12-3 or TRBV12-4 to TRBJ2-3; 8 bases line up with TRBD1. The V segment lost 7 bases and the J segment 4 bases; nucleotides outside the gene matches: 13. The CDR3 extends over 16 amino acids.

The genes are TRBV29-1 and TRBJ2-1; D call uncertain. V was pared by 7 bases and J by 8 bases, with 12 bases between. From germline, CDR1 is SQVTM and CDR2 ANQGSEA. This CDR3 has 11 amino acids. This CDR3 is CSGIMIYEQFF. DNA of the CDR3: TGCAGCGGTATCATGATTTATGAGCAGTTCTTC.